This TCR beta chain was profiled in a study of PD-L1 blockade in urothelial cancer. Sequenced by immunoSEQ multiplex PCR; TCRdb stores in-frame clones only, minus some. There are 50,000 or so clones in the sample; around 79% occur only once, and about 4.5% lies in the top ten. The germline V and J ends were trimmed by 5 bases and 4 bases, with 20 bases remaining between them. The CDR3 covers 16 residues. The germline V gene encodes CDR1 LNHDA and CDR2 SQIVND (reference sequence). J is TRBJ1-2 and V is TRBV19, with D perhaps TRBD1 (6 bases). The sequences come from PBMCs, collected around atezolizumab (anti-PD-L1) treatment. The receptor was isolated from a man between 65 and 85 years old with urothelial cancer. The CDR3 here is CASSEQGNTFVYGYTF. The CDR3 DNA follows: TGTGCCAGTAGTGAACAGGGTAACACCTTTGTCTATGGCTACACCTTC.